These T cell receptor beta chains were read from a single sample in a study of control samples from healthy donors and cancer patients. Produced via immunoSEQ multiplex PCR; TCRdb's table is partial and in-frame only. The repertoire holds fewer than 25,000 clones, with more than 75% as singletons. The sequenced sample consisted of PBMCs. The receptor set was obtained from a woman aged 55-69 years with head and neck cancer. The CDR3 runs from the conserved cysteine through the conserved F or W. A D gene is named only where the DNA matches it firmly. Not all rows give a size; the values are once, few, many and, for expanded clones, a class.

abundance	j_gene	d_gene	v_gene	len	CDR3aa	CDR3nt
-	TRBJ2-1	-	TRBV19	14	CASSLSLEGNEQFF	TGTGCCAGTAGTCTATCACTAGAGGGGAATGAGCAGTTCTTC
-	TRBJ1-6	-	TRBV3-1/TRBV3-2	15	CASSLDNGYNSPLHF	TGTGCCAGCAGCTTAGACAATGGCTATAATTCACCCCTCCACTTT
-	TRBJ2-2	-	TRBV5-1	16	CASSFAGQQNTGELFF	TGCGCCAGCAGCTTCGCGGGGCAGCAGAACACCGGGGAGCTGTTTTTT
-	TRBJ1-1	TRBD1	TRBV7-9	16	CASSSLDRGTYTEAFF	TGTGCCAGCAGCTCCTTAGACAGGGGGACGTACACTGAAGCTTTCTTT
-	TRBJ2-6	TRBD1	TRBV10-2	16	CASSDRGSSGANVLTF	TGCGCCAGCAGTGACAGGGGGAGCTCTGGGGCCAACGTCCTGACTTTC
-	TRBJ2-7	-	TRBV5-1	14	CASSRERTGVEQYF	TGCGCCAGCAGCCGGGAGAGAACGGGAGTCGAGCAGTACTTC
-	TRBJ2-1	-	TRBV5-1	16	CASSLARLVNYNEQFF	TGCGCCAGCAGCTTGGCGAGACTAGTTAACTACAATGAGCAGTTCTTC
-	TRBJ2-7	-	TRBV5-6	14	CASSGLFPPHEQYF	TGTGCCAGCAGCGGACTTTTTCCCCCCCACGAGCAGTACTTC
-	TRBJ2-1	-	TRBV15	12	CATSRVSNEQFF	TGTGCCACCAGCAGAGTCAGCAATGAGCAGTTCTTC
few	TRBJ1-1	TRBD1	TRBV27	15	CASSLQGTGGAEAFF	TGTGCCAGCAGTTTACAAGGGACAGGGGGCGCGGAGGCTTTCTTT
-	TRBJ2-7	TRBD2	TRBV24-1	14	CATSDAGGPSEQYF	TGTGCCACCAGTGATGCGGGAGGGCCGAGCGAGCAGTACTTC
few	TRBJ1-5	TRBD1	TRBV19	14	CASSGEQGVQPQHF	TGTGCCAGTAGTGGGGAACAGGGGGTGCAGCCCCAGCATTTT
-	TRBJ2-1	-	TRBV12-3/TRBV12-4	11	CASSLGGMEFF	TGTGCCAGCAGTTTAGGAGGGATGGAGTTCTTC
-	TRBJ2-7	TRBD2	TRBV28	16	CASRGSGLAKAYEQYF	TGTGCCAGCAGAGGCTCGGGACTAGCGAAAGCCTACGAGCAGTACTTC
-	TRBJ2-7	-	TRBV7-8	14	CASSLGTVGLEQYF	TGTGCCAGCAGCCTCGGGACGGTGGGTTTGGAGCAGTACTTC
-	TRBJ1-2	TRBD1	TRBV19	16	CASSIPAGPGGSGYTF	TGTGCCAGTAGTATCCCCGCAGGGCCAGGGGGATCTGGCTACACCTTC
-	TRBJ2-7	TRBD1	TRBV5-4	15	CASSLVVQGSYEQYF	TGTGCCAGCAGCTTGGTAGTACAGGGGTCCTACGAGCAGTACTTC
-	TRBJ1-4	-	TRBV9	14	CASSPGSTNEKLFF	TGTGCCAGCAGCCCGGGTTCAACTAATGAAAAACTGTTTTTT